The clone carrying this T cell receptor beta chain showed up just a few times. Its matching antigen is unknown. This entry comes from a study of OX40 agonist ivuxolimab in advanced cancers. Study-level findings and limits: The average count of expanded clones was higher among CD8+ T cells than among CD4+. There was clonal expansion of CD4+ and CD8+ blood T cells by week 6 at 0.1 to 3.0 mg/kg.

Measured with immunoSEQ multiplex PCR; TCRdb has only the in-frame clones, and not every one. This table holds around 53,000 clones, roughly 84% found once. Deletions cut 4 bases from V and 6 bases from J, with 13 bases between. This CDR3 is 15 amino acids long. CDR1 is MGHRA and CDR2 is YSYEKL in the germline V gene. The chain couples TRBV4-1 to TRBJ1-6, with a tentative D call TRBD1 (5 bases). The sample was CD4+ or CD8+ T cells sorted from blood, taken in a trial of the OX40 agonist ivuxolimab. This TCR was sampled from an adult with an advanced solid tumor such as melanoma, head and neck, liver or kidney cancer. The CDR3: CASSPADNSNSPLHF. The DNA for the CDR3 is TGCGCCAGCAGCCCCGCGGACAATAGTAATTCACCCCTCCACTTT.